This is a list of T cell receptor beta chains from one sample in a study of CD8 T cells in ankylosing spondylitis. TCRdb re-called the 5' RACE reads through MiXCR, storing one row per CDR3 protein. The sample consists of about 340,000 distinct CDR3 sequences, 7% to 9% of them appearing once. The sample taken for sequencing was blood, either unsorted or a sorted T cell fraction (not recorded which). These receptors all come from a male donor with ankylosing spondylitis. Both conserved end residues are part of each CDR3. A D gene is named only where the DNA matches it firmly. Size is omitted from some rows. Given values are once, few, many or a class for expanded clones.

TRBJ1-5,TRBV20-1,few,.,TGCAGTGCTTCCAGGTTTAGCAATCAGCCCCAGCATTTT,CSASRFSNQPQHF
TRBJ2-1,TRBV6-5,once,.,TGTGCCAGCAGTTACTCGCCAAGCACCTACAATGAGCAGTTCTTC,CASSYSPSTYNEQFF
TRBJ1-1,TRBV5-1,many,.,TGCGCCAGCAGCTCCGAACGCATGAACACTGAAGCTTTCTTT,CASSSERMNTEAFF
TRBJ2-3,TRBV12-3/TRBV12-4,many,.,TGTGCCAGCAGTTTAGAGGGAGAAGGCACAGATACGCAGTATTTT,CASSLEGEGTDTQYF
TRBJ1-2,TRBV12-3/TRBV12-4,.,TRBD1,TGTGCCAGCAGCCCGGACAGGGATGGCTACACCTTC,CASSPDRDGYTF
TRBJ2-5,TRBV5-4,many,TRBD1,TGTGCCAGCAGCTCACAGGGGAGTGGAGAGACCCAGTACTTC,CASSSQGSGETQYF
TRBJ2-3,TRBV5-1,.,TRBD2,TGCGCCAGCAGCCTAGCGGCCACAGATACGCAGTATTTT,CASSLAATDTQYF
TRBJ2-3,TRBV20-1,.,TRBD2,TGCAGTGCCCCCCTTAGCGGGAGAACGGATACGCAGTATTTT,CSAPLSGRTDTQYF
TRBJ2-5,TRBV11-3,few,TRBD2,TGTGCCAGCAGCTTAGGCCTAGCGGGAGCTGAGACCCAGTACTTC,CASSLGLAGAETQYF
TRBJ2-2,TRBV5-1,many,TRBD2,TGCGCCAGCAGCACGGGACTACGGGAGCTGTTTTTT,CASSTGLRELFF
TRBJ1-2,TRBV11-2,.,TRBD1,TGTGCCAGCAGCTTATCAGGGGGAGGCGGCTACACCTTC,CASSLSGGGGYTF
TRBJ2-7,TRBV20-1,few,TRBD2,TGCAGTGCCCTTCTAGCGGGAGTCCACGAGCAGTACTTC,CSALLAGVHEQYF
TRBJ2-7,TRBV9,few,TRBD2,TGTGCCAGCAGCCCGGCCGGGGGGGCGTACGAGCAGTACTTC,CASSPAGGAYEQYF
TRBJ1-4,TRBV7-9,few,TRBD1,TGTGCCAGCAGCCGACAGGGTAATGAAAAACTGTTTTTT,CASSRQGNEKLFF
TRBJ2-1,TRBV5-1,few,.,TGCGCCAGCAGCTTGGAGCAGGGCTCCTACAATGAGCAGTTCTTC,CASSLEQGSYNEQFF
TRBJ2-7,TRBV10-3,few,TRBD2,TGTGCCATCAAAGGGCTAGCGGAATCCTACGAGCAGTACTTC,CAIKGLAESYEQYF
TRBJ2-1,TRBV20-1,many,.,TGCAGTGCTAGAGGGGGGAGCTCCTACAATGAGCAGTTCTTC,CSARGGSSYNEQFF
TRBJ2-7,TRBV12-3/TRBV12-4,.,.,TGTGCCAGCAGTCCCCATTGGCCGGACTCCTACGAGCAGTACTTC,CASSPHWPDSYEQYF
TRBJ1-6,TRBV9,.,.,TGTGCCAGCAGCGTAGAGGGAGAGGGGAATTCACCCCTCCACTTT,CASSVEGEGNSPLHF
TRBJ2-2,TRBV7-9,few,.,TGTGCCAGCAGCTTAAGCCGAGGGGGTAACTACACCGGGGAGCTGTTTTTT,CASSLSRGGNYTGELFF
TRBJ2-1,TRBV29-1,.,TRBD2,TGCAGCGTGGGAGGGACTAGCGGGAAGAATGAGCAGTTCTTC,CSVGGTSGKNEQFF
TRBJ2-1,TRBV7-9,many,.,TGTGCCGTCCGACTAGACGGATACAATGAGCAGTTCTTC,CAVRLDGYNEQFF